A selection of T cell receptor beta chains follows, all from one sample in a study of T cell responses to AZD1222 COVID-19 vaccine. Sequencing used immunoSEQ multiplex PCR; TCRdb keeps in-frame clones, though not all of them. The sample holds approximately 90,000 clones; around 90% are singletons and the top ten take over 9.5%. Here the sequenced sample was peripheral blood, taken on day 0 of AZD1222 vaccination. The receptors were sampled from an adult in good health. The CDR3 runs from the conserved cysteine through the conserved F or W. D genes are given only for firm matches. Size tells how often a clone was seen (once, few, many) or the class of an expanded clone, and some rows leave it out.

length,size,D,V,J,DNA,CDR3
16,.,.,TRBV6-2/TRBV6-3,TRBJ1-5,TGTGCCAGCAGTCACCCAGGGGTTATGCCCAATCAGCCCCAGCATTTT,CASSHPGVMPNQPQHF
13,.,TRBD1,TRBV7-2,TRBJ1-2,TGTGCCAGCAGCTTACCCGACAGGGATGCCCACACCTTC,CASSLPDRDAHTF
15,few,TRBD1,TRBV9,TRBJ2-7,TGTGCCAGCAGCCCCGCCCCGACAGGGAACTACGAGCAGTACTTC,CASSPAPTGNYEQYF
13,.,.,TRBV28,TRBJ1-4,TGTGCCAGCAGTTTTAGTACGGGGGAAAAACTGTTTTTT,CASSFSTGEKLFF
13,.,.,TRBV5-5,TRBJ1-1,TGTGCCAGCAGCTTCAGAGAGAACACTGAAGCTTTCTTT,CASSFRENTEAFF
16,.,.,TRBV4-1,TRBJ2-7,TGCGCCAGCAGCCAAGTCCGAATTCCTTTAACCTACGAGCAGTACTTC,CASSQVRIPLTYEQYF
15,.,.,TRBV6-5,TRBJ2-2,TGTGCCAGCGGCAAAACCGTGACTAACACCGGGGAGCTGTTTTTT,CASGKTVTNTGELFF
15,.,TRBD1,TRBV27,TRBJ1-5,TGTGCCAGCAGTTACGGGACAGGGAACAATCAGCCCCAGCATTTT,CASSYGTGNNQPQHF
15,.,TRBD1,TRBV11-3,TRBJ2-2,TGTGCCAGCAGCGGACAGGTTGGCGTCACCGGGGAGCTGTTTTTT,CASSGQVGVTGELFF
14,.,.,TRBV29-1,TRBJ1-2,TGCAGCGGTGGGGGGGGTCCATTGGGCTATGGCTACACCTTC,CSGGGGPLGYGYTF
14,.,TRBD2,TRBV7-3,TRBJ2-1,TGTGCCAGCAGCTTGTTAGCGGGAGCCTATGAGCAGTTCTTC,CASSLLAGAYEQFF
14,.,.,TRBV6-6,TRBJ1-4,TGTGCCAGCAGTTACTCGCAGACCCAGAGAGGACTGTTTTTT,CASSYSQTQRGLFF
14,.,.,TRBV11-1,TRBJ2-5,TGTGCCAGCAGCTTAAGGCGGGTCCAAGAGACCCAGTACTTC,CASSLRRVQETQYF
16,.,.,TRBV28,TRBJ1-2,TGTGCCAGCAGTTGGGGTACCTTCAGAGCTAACTATGGCTACACCTTC,CASSWGTFRANYGYTF
15,.,TRBD1,TRBV6-5,TRBJ1-3,TGTGCCAGCACCAGAACCGGGACAGCTGGAAACACCATATATTTT,CASTRTGTAGNTIYF
15,.,.,TRBV6-6,TRBJ1-4,TGTGCCAGCAGTCCCAGGGTAATTTCTACTGAAAAACTGTTTTTT,CASSPRVISTEKLFF
15,.,TRBD2,TRBV19,TRBJ2-7,TGTGCCAGTAGTAACAAGGGACTACCCCTCTACGAGCAGTACTTC,CASSNKGLPLYEQYF
14,once,.,TRBV5-4,TRBJ2-7,TGTGCCAGCAGCCTGGGGGCTGGATCCTACGAGCAGTACTTC,CASSLGAGSYEQYF
14,.,.,TRBV7-7,TRBJ2-5,TGTGCTAGCAGCTTGGGGGGTGGGCAGGAGACCCAGTACTTC,CASSLGGGQETQYF
17,.,.,TRBV4-1,TRBJ2-1,TGCGCCAGCAGCCAAGTATCCCCCCAGGGATCCTACAATGAGCAGTTCTTC,CASSQVSPQGSYNEQFF
14,.,.,TRBV5-1,TRBJ2-2,TGCGCCAGCAAGACAGCGGTAGTTACCGGGGAGCTGTTTTTT,CASKTAVVTGELFF
13,once,.,TRBV11-1,TRBJ1-1,TGTGCCAGCAGTATGGATGCCGCCACTGAAGCTTTCTTT,CASSMDAATEAFF
17,.,TRBD2,TRBV4-2,TRBJ2-1,TGTGCCAGCAGCCAAGGTGTGGGGGGGAGCCGTTCTAATGAGCAGTTCTTC,CASSQGVGGSRSNEQFF